This is a list of T cell receptor beta chains from one sample in a study of T cell changes during pregnancy in multiple sclerosis. Data came from immunoSEQ multiplex PCR; TCRdb stores just in-frame clones and leaves some out. The data hold around 95,000 clones, with about 92% observed a single time. This specimen consisted of peripheral blood, obtained after pregnancy. Source of these receptors: a female donor with multiple sclerosis, enrolled in a pregnancy study. CDR3s include the opening cysteine and the closing phenylalanine or tryptophan. Each record gives: J gene, V gene, clone size, D gene, CDR3 DNA, CDR3 protein. A D gene is named only where the DNA matches it firmly. The size field is filled for only some rows; it gives once, few, many or a size class.

J gene: TRBJ1-6; V gene: TRBV4-2; clone size: NA; D gene: NA; CDR3 DNA: TGTGCCAGCACCCGAGGGGAGGGGAGTGATAATTCACCCCTCCACTTT; CDR3 protein: CASTRGEGSDNSPLHF
J gene: TRBJ1-3; V gene: TRBV27; clone size: NA; D gene: NA; CDR3 DNA: TGTGCCAGCAGTTTATCGCAGGGCTTTGGAAACACCATATATTTT; CDR3 protein: CASSLSQGFGNTIYF
J gene: TRBJ1-5; V gene: TRBV28; clone size: NA; D gene: TRBD1; CDR3 DNA: TGTGCCAGCAGTTTCCCCTCCGGGACAGTTAGCAATCAGCCCCAGCATTTT; CDR3 protein: CASSFPSGTVSNQPQHF
J gene: TRBJ2-1; V gene: TRBV4-3; clone size: NA; D gene: NA; CDR3 DNA: TGCGCCAGCAGCCAAGATCCCGACAGATACAATGAGCAGTTCTTC; CDR3 protein: CASSQDPDRYNEQFF
J gene: TRBJ2-2; V gene: TRBV6-1; clone size: NA; D gene: NA; CDR3 DNA: TGTGCCAGCAGTGTCCTCGGGGAGCTGTTTTTT; CDR3 protein: CASSVLGELFF
J gene: TRBJ1-4; V gene: TRBV27; clone size: NA; D gene: NA; CDR3 DNA: TGTGCCAGTCGGCAGGGTACCCTGAAGAAACTGTTTTTT; CDR3 protein: CASRQGTLKKLFF
J gene: TRBJ2-1; V gene: TRBV15; clone size: NA; D gene: TRBD2; CDR3 DNA: TGTGCCACCAGCAGAGATACGCGGGGGGCCCACAATGAGCAGTTCTTC; CDR3 protein: CATSRDTRGAHNEQFF
J gene: TRBJ2-4; V gene: TRBV4-1; clone size: NA; D gene: NA; CDR3 DNA: TGCGCCAGCAGTACCGCGGGACAGAAAAACATTCAGTACTTC; CDR3 protein: CASSTAGQKNIQYF
J gene: TRBJ2-3; V gene: TRBV5-1; clone size: NA; D gene: NA; CDR3 DNA: TGCGCCAGCAGCTTGGCGGTAGGGGTGACAGATACGCAGTATTTT; CDR3 protein: CASSLAVGVTDTQYF
J gene: TRBJ2-1; V gene: TRBV18; clone size: NA; D gene: NA; CDR3 DNA: TGTGCCAGCTCACTCCCCGGGACTGCCCCTACAGGAGGTGTCAATGAGCAGTTCTTC; CDR3 protein: CASSLPGTAPTGGVNEQFF
J gene: TRBJ2-5; V gene: TRBV18; clone size: NA; D gene: TRBD2; CDR3 DNA: TGTGCCAGCTCACCTAGCGGGGGACAAGAGACCCAGTACTTC; CDR3 protein: CASSPSGGQETQYF
J gene: TRBJ2-6; V gene: TRBV19; clone size: NA; D gene: TRBD1; CDR3 DNA: TGTGCCAGTAGTATATCAGGGGGCTCAGCCGGGGCCAACGTCCTGACTTTC; CDR3 protein: CASSISGGSAGANVLTF
J gene: TRBJ2-5; V gene: TRBV11-3; clone size: NA; D gene: TRBD2; CDR3 DNA: TGTGCCAGCAGCTTAGGGCGGGAGATGGGGACCCAGTACTTC; CDR3 protein: CASSLGREMGTQYF
J gene: TRBJ1-2; V gene: TRBV11-2; clone size: NA; D gene: NA; CDR3 DNA: TGTGCCAGCAGCTTAACTCCGAACTATGGCTACACCTTC; CDR3 protein: CASSLTPNYGYTF
J gene: TRBJ1-3; V gene: TRBV7-2; clone size: NA; D gene: TRBD1; CDR3 DNA: TGTGCCAGCAGCTTTACTGGACAGGGGTCCGGAAACACCATATATTTT; CDR3 protein: CASSFTGQGSGNTIYF
J gene: TRBJ1-1; V gene: TRBV29-1; clone size: few; D gene: NA; CDR3 DNA: TGCAGCGTTGTGGGAGGCAGGATCGGTGAAGCTTTCTTT; CDR3 protein: CSVVGGRIGEAFF